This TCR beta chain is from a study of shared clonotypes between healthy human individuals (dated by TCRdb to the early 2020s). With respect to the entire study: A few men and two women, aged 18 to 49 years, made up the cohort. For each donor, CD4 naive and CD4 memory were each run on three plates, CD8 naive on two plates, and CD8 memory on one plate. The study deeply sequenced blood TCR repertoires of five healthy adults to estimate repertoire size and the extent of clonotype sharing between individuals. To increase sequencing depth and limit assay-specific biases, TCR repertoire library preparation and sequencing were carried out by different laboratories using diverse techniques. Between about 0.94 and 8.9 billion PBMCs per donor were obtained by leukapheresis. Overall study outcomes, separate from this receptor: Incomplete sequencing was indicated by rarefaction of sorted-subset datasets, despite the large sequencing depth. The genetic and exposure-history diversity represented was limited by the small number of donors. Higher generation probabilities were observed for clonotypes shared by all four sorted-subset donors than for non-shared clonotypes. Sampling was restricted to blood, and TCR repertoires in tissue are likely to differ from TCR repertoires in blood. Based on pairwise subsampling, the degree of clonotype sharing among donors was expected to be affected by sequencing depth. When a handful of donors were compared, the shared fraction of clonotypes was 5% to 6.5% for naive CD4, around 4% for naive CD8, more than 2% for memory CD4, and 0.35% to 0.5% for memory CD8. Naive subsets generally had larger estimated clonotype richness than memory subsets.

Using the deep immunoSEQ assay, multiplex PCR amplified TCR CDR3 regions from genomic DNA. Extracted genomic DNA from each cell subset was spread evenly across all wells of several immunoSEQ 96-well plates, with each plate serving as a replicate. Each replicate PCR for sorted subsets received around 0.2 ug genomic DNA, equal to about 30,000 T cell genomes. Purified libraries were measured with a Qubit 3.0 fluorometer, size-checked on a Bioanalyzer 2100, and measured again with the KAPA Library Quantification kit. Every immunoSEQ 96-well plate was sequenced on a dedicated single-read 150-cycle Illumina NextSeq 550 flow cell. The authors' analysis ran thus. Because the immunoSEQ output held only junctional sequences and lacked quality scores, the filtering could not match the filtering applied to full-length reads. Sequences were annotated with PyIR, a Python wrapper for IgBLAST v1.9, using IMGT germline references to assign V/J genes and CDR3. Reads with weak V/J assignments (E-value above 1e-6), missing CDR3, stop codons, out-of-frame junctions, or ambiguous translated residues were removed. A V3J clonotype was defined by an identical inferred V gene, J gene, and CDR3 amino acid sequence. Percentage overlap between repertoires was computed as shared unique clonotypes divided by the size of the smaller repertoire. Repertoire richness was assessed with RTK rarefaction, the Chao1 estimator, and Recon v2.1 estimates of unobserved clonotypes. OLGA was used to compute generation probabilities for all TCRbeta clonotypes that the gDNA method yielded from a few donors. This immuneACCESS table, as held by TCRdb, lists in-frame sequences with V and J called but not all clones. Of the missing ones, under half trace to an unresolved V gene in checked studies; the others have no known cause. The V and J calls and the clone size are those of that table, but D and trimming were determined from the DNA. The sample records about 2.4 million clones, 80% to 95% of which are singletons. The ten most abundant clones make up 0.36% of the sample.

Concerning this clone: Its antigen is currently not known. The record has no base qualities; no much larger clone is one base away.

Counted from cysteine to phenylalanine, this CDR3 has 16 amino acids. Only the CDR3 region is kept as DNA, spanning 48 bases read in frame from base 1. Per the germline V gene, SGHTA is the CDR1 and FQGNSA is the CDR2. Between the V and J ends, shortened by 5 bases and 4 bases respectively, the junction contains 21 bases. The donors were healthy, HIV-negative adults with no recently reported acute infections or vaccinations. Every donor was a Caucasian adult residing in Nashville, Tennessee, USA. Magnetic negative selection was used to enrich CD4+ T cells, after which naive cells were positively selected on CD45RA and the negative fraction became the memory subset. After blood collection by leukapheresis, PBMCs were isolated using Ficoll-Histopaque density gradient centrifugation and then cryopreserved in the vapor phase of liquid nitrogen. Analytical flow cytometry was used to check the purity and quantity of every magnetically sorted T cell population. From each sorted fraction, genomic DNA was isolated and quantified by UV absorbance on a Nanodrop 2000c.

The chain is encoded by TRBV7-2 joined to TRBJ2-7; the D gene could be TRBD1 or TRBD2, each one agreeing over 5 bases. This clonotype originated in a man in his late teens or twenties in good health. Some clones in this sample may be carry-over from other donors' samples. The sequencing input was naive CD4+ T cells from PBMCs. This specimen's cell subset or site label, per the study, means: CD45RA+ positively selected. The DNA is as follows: TGTGCCAGCAGCACGAGGACGATCCTTGGGGGATACGAGCAGTACTTC. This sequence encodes CASSTRTILGGYEQYF.